Listed below are T cell receptor beta chains from one sample, sequenced in a study of blood T cell repertoires in COVID-19. Here immunoSEQ multiplex PCR was the method, and the copy in TCRdb shows in-frame clones only, minus some. This sample yields roughly 230,000 clones, of which 80% to 85% are seen a single time; 4.4% belongs to the top ten. What was sequenced was peripheral blood. The source of these receptors is a man aged 45-60 years with active or convalescent COVID-19. Each CDR3 is given with its conserved first and last residue. Each record gives: D gene, V gene, J gene, clone size, CDR3 DNA, CDR3 protein. D genes are given only for firm matches. Not all rows give a size; the values are once, few, many and, for expanded clones, a class.

.	TRBV6-2/TRBV6-3	TRBJ1-6	.	TGTGCCAGCAGTTACTCCCGCGGGACGATAGGTTCACCCCTCCACTTT	CASSYSRGTIGSPLHF
.	TRBV6-6	TRBJ1-5	.	TGTGCCAGCACCAGGAGACAGGAAAATCAGCCCCAGCATTTT	CASTRRQENQPQHF
.	TRBV28	TRBJ1-5	once	TGTGCCAGCAGCCTAGGGGCAGAAAATCAGCCCCAGCATTTT	CASSLGAENQPQHF
.	TRBV7-8	TRBJ1-2	.	TGTGCCAGCAGCTTAGTGACACAGCCAAACTATGGCTACACCTTC	CASSLVTQPNYGYTF
.	TRBV7-2	TRBJ2-1	.	TGTGCCAGCAGCTCCCTCGGGAGCTCCTACAATGAGCAGTTCTTC	CASSSLGSSYNEQFF
.	TRBV6-5	TRBJ2-3	.	TGTGCCAGCGGCCCGGACTACAGCACAGATACGCAGTATTTT	CASGPDYSTDTQYF
.	TRBV2	TRBJ1-2	.	TGTGCCAGCACTCGCCTAGGTTCTGGCTACACCTTC	CASTRLGSGYTF
TRBD2	TRBV19	TRBJ2-7	.	TGTGCCAGTAGCCGGACTAGCGGGGTTAGAGACGAGCAGTACTTC	CASSRTSGVRDEQYF
TRBD1	TRBV4-1	TRBJ2-7	.	TGCGCCAGCGGAGACAGGGCCGACGAGCAGTACTTC	CASGDRADEQYF
.	TRBV19	TRBJ2-7	.	TGTGCCAGCCTCTATCGGGGCGAGCAGTACTTC	CASLYRGEQYF
.	TRBV30	TRBJ1-2	few	TGTGCCTGGAGTGCCGGACAGAGGGCGGGCAACTATGGCTACACCTTC	CAWSAGQRAGNYGYTF
.	TRBV14	TRBJ1-1	.	TGTGCCAGCAGCCATCGGGGAATGAACACTGAAGCTTTCTTT	CASSHRGMNTEAFF
.	TRBV6-2/TRBV6-3	TRBJ1-4	.	TGTGCCAGCAGTTACGTTGGAGAGTGGGATGAAAAACTGTTTTTT	CASSYVGEWDEKLFF
TRBD2	TRBV7-9	TRBJ2-7	.	TGTGCCAGCACCGGGACTAGCGGGGGGGCACGCACCGAGCAGTACTTC	CASTGTSGGARTEQYF
.	TRBV9	TRBJ2-2	once	TGTGCCAGCAGCGGTCGAATAGCGGAGGGCACCGGGGAGCTGTTTTTT	CASSGRIAEGTGELFF
.	TRBV6-2/TRBV6-3	TRBJ2-7	.	TGTGCCAGCAGTTACTCTCCCCGGGGGATTCTCTACGAGCAGTACTTC	CASSYSPRGILYEQYF
.	TRBV19	TRBJ2-3	few	TGTGCCAGTAGTATGAGGACAGATACGCAGTATTTT	CASSMRTDTQYF
.	TRBV21-1	TRBJ1-2	.	TGTGCCAGCCGGATCAGGGGAGACTATGGCTACACCTTC	CASRIRGDYGYTF
TRBD1	TRBV4-1	TRBJ1-2	.	TGCGCCAGCAGCCAAGACCTGGGTACCGGTGGGACAGGGGTGAGGGGCTACACCTTC	CASSQDLGTGGTGVRGYTF
.	TRBV2	TRBJ1-5	.	TGTGCCAGCAGTGAACAGAGGAGCAATCAGCCCCAGCATTTT	CASSEQRSNQPQHF
.	TRBV10-1	TRBJ2-1	.	TGCGCCAGCAGTGAGTCGAGGGGAGGTATTCCCTACAATGAGCAGTTCTTC	CASSESRGGIPYNEQFF
.	TRBV19	TRBJ2-3	.	TGTGCCAGTAGTCAAGGGGCGCAGGGAGATACGCAGTATTTT	CASSQGAQGDTQYF
.	TRBV4-1	TRBJ2-2	.	TGCGCCAGCAGCCATGTTACCCGGGACACCGGGGAGCTGTTTTTT	CASSHVTRDTGELFF
TRBD2	TRBV6-1	TRBJ2-7	medium-sized	TGTGCCAGCAGTGATCAGGGCGGGGGGGGCTCCTACGAGCAGTACTTC	CASSDQGGGGSYEQYF
.	TRBV28	TRBJ1-2	few	TGTGCCAGCAGACTTAGCGGGGGTGGCTACACCTTC	CASRLSGGGYTF
.	TRBV19	TRBJ1-5	few	TGTGCCAGTAGTTTCGCCCCACGAACACGCAATCAGCCCCAGCATTTT	CASSFAPRTRNQPQHF
TRBD2	TRBV5-4	TRBJ2-7	.	TGTGCCAGCAGCCGAGGGACTAGCGGGTTATCCTACGAGCAGTACTTC	CASSRGTSGLSYEQYF
.	TRBV29-1	TRBJ1-2	.	TGCAGCGTTGCGCCAACCCCTACCTATGGCTACACCTTC	CSVAPTPTYGYTF
TRBD2	TRBV5-1	TRBJ2-7	.	TGCGCCAGCAGTTTTTCTGGGACTAGGTACGAGCAGTACTTC	CASSFSGTRYEQYF
.	TRBV2	TRBJ1-5	.	TGTGCCAGCAGTGGAACCCCGTTCCAGCGGAGCAATCAGCCCCAGCATTTT	CASSGTPFQRSNQPQHF
.	TRBV28	TRBJ1-1	few	TGTGCCAGCAGTTTCTCAGGGGCAACTGAAGCTTTCTTT	CASSFSGATEAFF
TRBD1	TRBV6-5	TRBJ1-6	.	TGTGCCAGCAGTTACACGGGACAGGGATATTCACCCCTCCACTTT	CASSYTGQGYSPLHF
TRBD1	TRBV27	TRBJ1-6	.	TGTGCCAGCAGTTCTTCCAGGGGGCGGGATAATTCACCCCTCCACTTT	CASSSSRGRDNSPLHF
.	TRBV7-9	TRBJ2-2	few	TGTGCCAGCAGCTTGAACAGAAACACCGGGGAGCTGTTTTTT	CASSLNRNTGELFF
.	TRBV19	TRBJ1-1	.	TGTGCCAGTAGTATAGTCCAGGGCCCGGGAGGAGCTTTCTTT	CASSIVQGPGGAFF
TRBD1	TRBV30	TRBJ1-4	.	TGTGCCTGGAGGGGGGACAGGGATGGGGAAAAACTGTTTTTT	CAWRGDRDGEKLFF
.	TRBV30	TRBJ1-4	.	TGTGCCTGGAGTTGGGGGGGCCCCAATATAGGTGAAAAACTGTTTTTT	CAWSWGGPNIGEKLFF
TRBD2	TRBV19	TRBJ2-3	.	TGTGCCAGTATTCCCTCCGGGACTAGCCTTGGAACGCAGTATTTT	CASIPSGTSLGTQYF
TRBD2	TRBV28	TRBJ2-1	once	TGTGCCAGCAGCGCCATGAGCGGGGATTACAATGAGCAGTTCTTC	CASSAMSGDYNEQFF
.	TRBV2	TRBJ2-3	.	TGTGCCAGCAGTGATCGCCGGGGTTTTACAGATACGCAGTATTTT	CASSDRRGFTDTQYF
.	TRBV2	TRBJ1-1	.	TGTGCCAGCAGCGATTTGAACGGGGGCACTGAAGCTTTCTTT	CASSDLNGGTEAFF
.	TRBV6-6	TRBJ2-5	.	TGTGCCAGCAGAAAGGGGGACCAAGAGACCCAGTACTTC	CASRKGDQETQYF
.	TRBV7-9	TRBJ2-1	.	TGTGCCAGCAGCTTAATTTTACTAGGCGGTCTGTTCTTC	CASSLILLGGLFF
.	TRBV20-1	TRBJ2-3	.	TGCAGTGCGAAGGCGGGCGATACGCAGTATTTT	CSAKAGDTQYF
.	TRBV20-1	TRBJ1-4	few	TGCAGTGCCATTAGGGGTGAAAAACTGTTTTTT	CSAIRGEKLFF
.	TRBV12-5	TRBJ1-2	once	TGTGCAACAGGGATCTATGGCTACACCTTC	CATGIYGYTF
.	TRBV30	TRBJ2-7	.	TGTGCCTGGAGCTCCGGGTCTCCCAACGAGCAGTACTTC	CAWSSGSPNEQYF
.	TRBV4-1	TRBJ2-2	.	TGCGCCAGCAGCCAGAGCACAGGGAACACCGGGGAGCTGTTTTTT	CASSQSTGNTGELFF
.	TRBV30	TRBJ2-7	many	TGTGCCTGGAGTGCTAACTACGAGCAGTACTTC	CAWSANYEQYF
TRBD1	TRBV28	TRBJ2-7	.	TGTGCCAGCAGTTTAGGGACAGGGGTCTTCTACGAGCAGTACTTC	CASSLGTGVFYEQYF
.	TRBV30	TRBJ1-4	.	TGTGCCTGGACTAAAGGGAACAGGGACAATGAAAAACTGTTTTTT	CAWTKGNRDNEKLFF
.	TRBV5-1	TRBJ2-2	.	TGCGCCAGCAGAAATGGACAGAAACTGAACACCGGGGAGCTGTTTTTT	CASRNGQKLNTGELFF
.	TRBV19	TRBJ2-1	few	TGTGCCAGTAGTCAGGGACAACGAAACTTCTTC	CASSQGQRNFF
.	TRBV25-1	TRBJ1-1	.	TGTGCCAGCAGTGATATGGCGGCTGAAGCTTTCTTT	CASSDMAAEAFF